This TCR beta chain came from a study of T-cell reconstitution after alpha-beta-depleted transplantation in children. This clonotype was seen at least ten times. CDR1 is KGHSH, CDR2 LQKENI, per germline. Trimming removed 3 bases from V and 5 bases from J, with 19 bases in between. This CDR3 contains 16 residues. Preparing the TCRbeta library involved the use of unique molecular identifiers. TCRdb redid the calling of the PCR reads with MiXCR, one entry per CDR3 protein. The sample records 250,000 to 300,000 distinct CDR3 sequences, around 10% being singletons. The rearrangement joins TRBV18 to TRBJ1-2, with D possibly TRBD1 on 6 matching bases. The receptor was isolated from a male patient aged 2 to 9 who had a stem cell transplant for chronic granulomatous disease, so the T cells may come from the graft donor. Sequenced here: peripheral blood, sampled 180 days after TCRalphabeta/CD19-depleted stem cell transplant. The CDR3 sequence is CASSPLEDSFKYGYTF. The CDR3 nucleotides read TGTGCCAGCTCACCTTTAGAGGACAGTTTCAAATATGGCTACACCTTC.